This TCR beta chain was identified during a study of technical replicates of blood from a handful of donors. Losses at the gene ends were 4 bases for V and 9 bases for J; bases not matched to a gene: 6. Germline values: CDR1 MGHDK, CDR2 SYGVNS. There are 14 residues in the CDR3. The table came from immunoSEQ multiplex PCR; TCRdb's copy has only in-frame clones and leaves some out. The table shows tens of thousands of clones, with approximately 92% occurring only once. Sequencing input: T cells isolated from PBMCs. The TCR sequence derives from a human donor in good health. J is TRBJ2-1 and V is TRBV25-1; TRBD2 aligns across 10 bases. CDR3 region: CASSVLAGVAEQFF. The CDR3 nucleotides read TGTGCCAGCAGTGTGCTAGCGGGAGTGGCTGAGCAGTTCTTC.